This TCR beta chain was sequenced in a study of cytomegalovirus exposure and HLA in healthy donors. Study-level background: From around 180 million T cells, an earlier analysis saw approximately 110 million unique TCR beta sequences.

PCR employed 60 Vbeta and 13 Jbeta primers. Here immunoSEQ multiplex PCR was the method, and the copy in TCRdb shows in-frame clones only, minus some. Its clone listing holds roughly 200,000 clones. Study-level results: In vitro testing confirmed a few CMV-associated chains as specific for CMV antigens. Versus the approximately 700-donor mean, an Asian-associated ancestry cluster reportedly showed fewer N-insertions in a later analysis. Analyses of presence and absence presupposed an approximately uniform sequencing depth across donors.

Turning to this clone: Its antigen is unknown.

CDR1 and CDR2 (germline): KGHSH, LQKENI. Unmatched junction bases numbered 4, after V lost 0 bases and J lost 7 bases. There are 15 residues in the CDR3. The sequence was obtained from a man aged 25 to 45 in good health and CMV-seronegative. The specimen was PBMCs. V and J are TRBV18 and TRBJ1-3; 9 bases map to TRBD1. CDR3 protein: CASSPPGQGRNTIYF. The CDR3 nucleotides are TGTGCCAGCTCACCACCGGGACAGGGAAGGAACACCATATATTTT.